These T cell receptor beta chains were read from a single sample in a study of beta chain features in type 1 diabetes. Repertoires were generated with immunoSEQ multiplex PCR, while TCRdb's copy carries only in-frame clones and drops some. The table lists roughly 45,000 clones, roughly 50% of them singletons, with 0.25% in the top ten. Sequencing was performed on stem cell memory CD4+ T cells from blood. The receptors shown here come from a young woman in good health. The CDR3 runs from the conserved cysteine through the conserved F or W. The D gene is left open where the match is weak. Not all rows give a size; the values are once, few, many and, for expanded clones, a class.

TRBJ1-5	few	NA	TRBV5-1	TGCGCCAGCAGCGTAACAGCGGGCAATCAGCCCCAGCATTTT	CASSVTAGNQPQHF
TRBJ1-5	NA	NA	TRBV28	TGTGCCAGCAGGGGGAGCAGGGGAAGCAATCAGCCCCAGCATTTT	CASRGSRGSNQPQHF
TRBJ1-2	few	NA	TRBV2	TGTGCCGCGACAGTAAACTATGGCTACACCTTC	CAATVNYGYTF
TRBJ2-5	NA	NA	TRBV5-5	TGTGCCAGCAGCTTGCTGGGCAGCCAAGAGACCCAGTACTTC	CASSLLGSQETQYF
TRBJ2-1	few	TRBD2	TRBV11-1	TGTGCCAGCAGCCTGCCTAGCGGGAGAGGGTCCATTGAGCAGTTCTTC	CASSLPSGRGSIEQFF
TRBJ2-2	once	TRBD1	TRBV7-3	TGTGCCAGCAGCGAGGGACAGGGCGGCACCGGGGAGCTGTTTTTT	CASSEGQGGTGELFF
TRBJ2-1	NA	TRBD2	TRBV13	TGTGCCAGCAGCCCATGGGGGACTAGCAACAATGAGCAGTTCTTC	CASSPWGTSNNEQFF
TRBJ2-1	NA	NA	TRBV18	TGTGCCAGCTCCCTCGGAGCCTACAATGAGCAGTTCTTC	CASSLGAYNEQFF
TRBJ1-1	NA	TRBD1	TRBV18	TGTGCCAGCTCACCCGGACAGGGGAACACTGAAGCTTTCTTT	CASSPGQGNTEAFF
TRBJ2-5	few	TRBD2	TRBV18	TGTGCCAGCTCACCAACGAGCGGGGCGGGGGAGACCCAGTACTTC	CASSPTSGAGETQYF
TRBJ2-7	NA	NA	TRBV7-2	TGTGCCAGCAGCTTCGCTAGCTCCTACGAGCAGTACTTC	CASSFASSYEQYF
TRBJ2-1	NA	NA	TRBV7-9	TGTGCCAGCAGCTTAACCGGAGGCGGAGACAATGAGCAGTTCTTC	CASSLTGGGDNEQFF
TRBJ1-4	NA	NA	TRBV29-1	TGCAGCGTTGAAGACTCAACCCGGGGAAAACTGTTTTTT	CSVEDSTRGKLFF
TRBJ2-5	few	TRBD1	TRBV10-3	TGTGCCGTGGGACAGGGAGGGAAGGAGACCCAGTACTTC	CAVGQGGKETQYF
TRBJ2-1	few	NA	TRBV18	TGTGCCAACTCACGTAGCGGATACAATGAGCAGTTCTTC	CANSRSGYNEQFF
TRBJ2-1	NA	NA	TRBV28	TGTGCCAGCAGTCCAGGGTCTCAGGGGAACAATGAGCAGTTCTTC	CASSPGSQGNNEQFF
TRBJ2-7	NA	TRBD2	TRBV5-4	TGTGCCAGCAGCTCACGGACTAGCTCCTACGAGCAGTACTTC	CASSSRTSSYEQYF
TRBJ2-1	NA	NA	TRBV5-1	TGCGCCAGCAGCTTAGGCCCTCCGGGCAATGAGCAGTTCTTC	CASSLGPPGNEQFF
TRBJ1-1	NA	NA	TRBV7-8	TGTGCCAGCAGCTCAGGGGCCCAGGGCACTGAAGCTTTCTTT	CASSSGAQGTEAFF
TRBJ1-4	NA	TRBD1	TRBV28	TGTGCCAGCAGTCCCGCGGGGACAGGGGAAGATGAAAAACTGTTTTTT	CASSPAGTGEDEKLFF
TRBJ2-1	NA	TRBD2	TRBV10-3	TGTGCCCCCGGCCCGGGAGGGCCGCGGGAGCAGTTCTTC	CAPGPGGPREQFF
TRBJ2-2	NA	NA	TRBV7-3	TGTGCCAGCAGCCTCACAGCTCCCGGGGAGCTGTTTTTT	CASSLTAPGELFF
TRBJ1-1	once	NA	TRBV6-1	TGTGCCAGCAGGCAGGGTTACACTGAAGCTTTCTTT	CASRQGYTEAFF
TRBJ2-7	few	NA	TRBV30	TGTGCCTGGAGCCCCGCCAGGGGAGAGCAGTACTTC	CAWSPARGEQYF
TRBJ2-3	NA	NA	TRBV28	TGTGCCAGCAGTCTCAATCAGGCAGGGAGCACAGATACGCAGTATTTT	CASSLNQAGSTDTQYF
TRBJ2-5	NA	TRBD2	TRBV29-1	TGCAGCGTTGGAGAGGCTAGCGGTCAAGAGACCCAGTACTTC	CSVGEASGQETQYF
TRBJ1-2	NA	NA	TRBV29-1	TGCAGCGTCCTCCCGGGAGGGCGGTATGGCTACACCTTC	CSVLPGGRYGYTF
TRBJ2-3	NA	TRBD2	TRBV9	TGTGCCAGCAGCGCCTATCGACTAGCGGGAGGTAGCACAGATACGCAGTATTTT	CASSAYRLAGGSTDTQYF
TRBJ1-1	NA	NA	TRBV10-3	TGTGCCATCAAACCGACAGACGCGAACACTGAAGCTTTCTTT	CAIKPTDANTEAFF
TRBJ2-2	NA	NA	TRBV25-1	TGTGCCAGCAGTGAAGGGCAGGGGACGAACACCGGGGAGCTGTTTTTT	CASSEGQGTNTGELFF
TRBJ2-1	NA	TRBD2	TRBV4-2	TGTGCCAGCAGCCAAGATTTCGGGAGGGCGGGGAATGAGCAGTTCTTC	CASSQDFGRAGNEQFF
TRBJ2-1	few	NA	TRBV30	TGTGCCTGGAGTGGGGCGCGCAACTCCTACAATGAGCAGTTCTTC	CAWSGARNSYNEQFF
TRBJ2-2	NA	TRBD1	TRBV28	TGTGCCAGCAGGGGGACAGGGGTCACCGGGGAGCTGTTTTTT	CASRGTGVTGELFF
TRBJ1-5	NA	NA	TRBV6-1	TGTGCCAGCAGTGAAATAGGTTGGGGGCAGGTCAATCAGCCCCAGCATTTT	CASSEIGWGQVNQPQHF